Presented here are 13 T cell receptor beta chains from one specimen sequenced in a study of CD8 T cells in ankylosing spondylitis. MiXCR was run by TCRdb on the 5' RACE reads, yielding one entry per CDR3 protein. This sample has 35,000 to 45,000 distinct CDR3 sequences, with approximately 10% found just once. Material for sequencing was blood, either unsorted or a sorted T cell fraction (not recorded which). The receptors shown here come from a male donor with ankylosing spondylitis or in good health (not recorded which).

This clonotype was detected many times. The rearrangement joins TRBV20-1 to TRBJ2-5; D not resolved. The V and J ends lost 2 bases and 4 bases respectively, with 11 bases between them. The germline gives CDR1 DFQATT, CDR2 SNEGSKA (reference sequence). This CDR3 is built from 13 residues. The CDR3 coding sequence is TGCAGTGCTAGATCCCCGCCGGGAGAGACCCAGTACTTC. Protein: CSARSPPGETQYF.

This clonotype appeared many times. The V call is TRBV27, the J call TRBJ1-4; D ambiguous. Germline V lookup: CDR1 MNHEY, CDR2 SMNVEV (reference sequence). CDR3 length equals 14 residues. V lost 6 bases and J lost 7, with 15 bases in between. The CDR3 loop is CASRRSLGSEKLFF. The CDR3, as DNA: TGTGCCAGCAGACGCAGCCTAGGGAGTGAAAAACTGTTTTTT.

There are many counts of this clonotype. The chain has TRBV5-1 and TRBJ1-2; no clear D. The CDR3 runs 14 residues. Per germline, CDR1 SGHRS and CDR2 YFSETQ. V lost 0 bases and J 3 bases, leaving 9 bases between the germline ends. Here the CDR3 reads CASSLDAADYGYTF. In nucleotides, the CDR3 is TGCGCCAGCAGCTTGGATGCAGCGGACTATGGCTACACCTTC.

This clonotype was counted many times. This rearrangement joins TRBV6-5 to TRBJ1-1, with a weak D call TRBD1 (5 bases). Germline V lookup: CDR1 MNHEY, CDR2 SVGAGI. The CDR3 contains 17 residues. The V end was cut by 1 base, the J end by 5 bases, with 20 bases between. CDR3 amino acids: CASSYFAGPPGGTEAFF. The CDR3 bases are TGTGCCAGCAGTTACTTCGCGGGGCCTCCGGGGGGGACTGAAGCTTTCTTT.

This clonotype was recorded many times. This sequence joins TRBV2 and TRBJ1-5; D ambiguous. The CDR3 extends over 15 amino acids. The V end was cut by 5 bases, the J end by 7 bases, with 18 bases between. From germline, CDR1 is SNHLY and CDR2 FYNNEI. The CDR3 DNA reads TGTGCCAGCAGTCCGCTGCGGTCGGCCGGCCAGCCCCAGCATTTT. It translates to CASSPLRSAGQPQHF.

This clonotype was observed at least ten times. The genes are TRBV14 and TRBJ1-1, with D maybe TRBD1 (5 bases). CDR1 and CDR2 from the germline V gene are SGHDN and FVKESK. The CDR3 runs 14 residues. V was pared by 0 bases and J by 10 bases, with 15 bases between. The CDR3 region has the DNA TGTGCCAGCAGCCAAGATCCGCGGACAAAAAGAGCTTTCTTT. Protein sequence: CASSQDPRTKRAFF.

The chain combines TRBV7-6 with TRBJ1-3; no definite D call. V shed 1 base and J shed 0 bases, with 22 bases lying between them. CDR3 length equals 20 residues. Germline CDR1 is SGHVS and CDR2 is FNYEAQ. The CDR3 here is CASSLDYGPEAGSSGNTIYF. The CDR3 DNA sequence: TGTGCCAGCAGCTTAGATTATGGGCCGGAGGCCGGATCCTCTGGAAACACCATATATTTT.

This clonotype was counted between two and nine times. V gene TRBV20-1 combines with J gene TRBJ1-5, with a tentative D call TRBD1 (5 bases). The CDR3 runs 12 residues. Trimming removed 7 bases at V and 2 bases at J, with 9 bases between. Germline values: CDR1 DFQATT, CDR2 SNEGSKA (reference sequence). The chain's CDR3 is CSVRDGNQPQHF. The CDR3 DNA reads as TGCAGTGTTCGGGACGGCAATCAGCCCCAGCATTTT.

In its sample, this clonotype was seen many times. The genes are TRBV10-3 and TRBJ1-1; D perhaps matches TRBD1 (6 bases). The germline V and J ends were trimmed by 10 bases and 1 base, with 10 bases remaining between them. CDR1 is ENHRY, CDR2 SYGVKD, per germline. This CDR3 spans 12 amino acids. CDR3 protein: CATGQRNTEAFF. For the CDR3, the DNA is TGTGCCACCGGACAGCGGAACACTGAAGCTTTCTTT.

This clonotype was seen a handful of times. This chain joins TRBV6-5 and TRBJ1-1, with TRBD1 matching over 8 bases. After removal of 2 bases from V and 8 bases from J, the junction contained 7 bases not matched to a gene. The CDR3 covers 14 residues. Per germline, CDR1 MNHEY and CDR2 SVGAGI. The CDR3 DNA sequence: TGTGCCAGCAGTTACCCCGGACAGGGAGGGGAAGCTTTCTTT. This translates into CASSYPGQGGEAFF.

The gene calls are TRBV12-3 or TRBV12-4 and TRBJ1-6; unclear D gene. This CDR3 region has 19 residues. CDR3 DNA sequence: TGTACCTGCTGTTTACTCGCACGTGGTCTATCAAATTATAATTCACCCCTCCACTTT. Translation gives CTCCLLARGLSNYNSPLHF.

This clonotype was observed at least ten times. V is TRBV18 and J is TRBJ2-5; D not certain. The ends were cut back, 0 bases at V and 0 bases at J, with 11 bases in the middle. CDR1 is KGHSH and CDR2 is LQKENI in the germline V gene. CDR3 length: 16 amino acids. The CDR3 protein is CASSPPIGRNQETQYF. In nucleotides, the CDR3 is TGTGCCAGCTCACCACCAATTGGGCGGAACCAAGAGACCCAGTACTTC.

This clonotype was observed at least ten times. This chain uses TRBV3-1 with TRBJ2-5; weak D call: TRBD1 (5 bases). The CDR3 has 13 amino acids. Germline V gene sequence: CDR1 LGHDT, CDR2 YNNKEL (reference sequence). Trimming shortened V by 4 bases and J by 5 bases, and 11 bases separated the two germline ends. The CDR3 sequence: CASSPRVQETQYF. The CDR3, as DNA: TGTGCCAGCAGCCCCAGGGTTCAGGAGACCCAGTACTTC.